Below are 4 T cell receptor beta chains sequenced from a single sample in a study of blood T cell repertoires in COVID-19. Repertoires were generated with immunoSEQ multiplex PCR, while TCRdb's copy carries only in-frame clones and drops some. The table shows some 110,000 clones, with around 80% occurring only once. Sequenced sample: peripheral blood. These receptor sequences come from a man aged 70 or older with acute or convalescent COVID-19.

The chain is built from TRBV5-1 and TRBJ2-3, with TRBD1 identical over 8 bases. The CDR3 is made up of 13 amino acids. The junction had 4 bases not matched to a gene; V was cut back by 7 bases and J by 3 bases. Germline V gene data show CDR1 as SGHRS and CDR2 as YFSETQ. The CDR3 loop is CASRTGNTDTQYF. The CDR3 coding sequence is TGCGCCAGCCGGACAGGGAATACAGATACGCAGTATTTT.

V and J are TRBV3-1 (or the pseudogene TRBV3-2) and TRBJ1-2, with D perhaps TRBD1 (5 bases). The CDR3 sequence is 15 residues long. The V and J ends lost 1 base and 7 bases respectively, with 16 bases between them. The V gene's germline CDR1 is LGHDT and CDR2 YNNKEL (reference sequence). The CDR3 region is CASSQATVRPSGYTF. CDR3 coding DNA: TGTGCCAGCAGCCAAGCGACAGTCCGGCCGAGTGGCTACACCTTC.

Note on this clone: One end of the junction varies from germline; a read error may be responsible. V is TRBV9 and J is TRBJ2-2; possible D gene TRBD2, 6 bases. Germline V CDR1 and CDR2: SGDLS, YYNGEE. This CDR3 region has 15 residues. CDR3 nucleotide sequence: TGTGCCAGCAGCGTAGCTGGGGGGAACCCCGGGGAGCTGTTTTTT. Translating gives CASSVAGGNPGELFF.

This chain connects TRBV6-1 to TRBJ1-5, with a possible D match to TRBD1 (6 bases). V gave up 0 bases and J gave up 2 bases, with 11 bases separating them. This CDR3 is built from 16 residues. Germline values: CDR1 MNHNS, CDR2 SASEGT. The CDR3 spells CASSEAGAGGNQPQHF. Here the CDR3 DNA reads TGTGCCAGCAGTGAAGCCGGGGCAGGGGGCAATCAGCCCCAGCATTTT.